This TCR beta chain was sequenced for a study of shared clonotypes between healthy human individuals. Study conclusions and caveats: Sorted-subset samples were not fully sequenced, rarefaction indicated. Four donors shared around 5% of their naive CD4 clonotypes.

CDR1 LNHDA and CDR2 SQIVND come from the germline V gene (reference sequence). Losses at the gene ends were 5 bases for V and 2 bases for J; bases not matched to a gene: 9. This CDR3 has 15 residues. About this clone itself: No antigen is known for it.

Some clones are missing from TCRdb's copy, which holds only in-frame ones; the method was immunoSEQ multiplex PCR. The repertoire holds about 1 million clones, with roughly 80% as singletons. The sequence was collected from a man between 18 and 29 years old in good health. The rearrangement joins TRBV19 to TRBJ2-7, with 7 bases lining up with TRBD1. The sequenced material came from memory CD4+ T cells sorted from blood. Noted subset: CD45RA-negative fraction. CDR3 amino acids: CASSGNRGMTYEQYF. The CDR3 DNA follows: TGTGCCAGTAGTGGGAACAGGGGTATGACCTACGAGCAGTACTTC.